This T cell receptor beta chain emerged from a study of T cell repertoires in cytomegalovirus infection. Using its own MiXCR run on the reads, TCRdb lists one record per CDR3 protein. The sample carries nearly 700,000 distinct CDR3 sequences, 33% recorded once. Comment on this clonotype: What it binds is unknown.

CDR3 length: 14 residues. V was pared by 0 bases and J by 0 bases, with 4 bases between. Germline CDR1 and CDR2: LGHNA and YSLEER. The sequence was obtained from a human donor in good health (CMV status not recorded). Some clones in this sample may be carry-over from other donors' samples. The V call is TRBV4-3, the J call TRBJ2-3; D unresolved. The specimen comprised cultured PBMCs, sampled from culture after CMV antigen stimulation. The CDR3 DNA is TGCGCCAGCAGCCAAGAGGTTAGCACAGATACGCAGTATTTT. This codes for CASSQEVSTDTQYF.